This T cell receptor (beta chain) emerged from a study of T-cell reconstitution after alpha-beta-depleted transplantation in children. Study results and caveats: Newly made T cells mostly supplied T-cell counts and diversity one year after transplant. Roughly two months post-transplant, alpha-beta T cells reportedly originated from several hundred graft clones that had expanded. Where some patients showed high TCRbeta diversity at day 60, it came from recipient T cells and thymic progenitors that had survived.

In the case of this clonotype: Its antigen is unidentified.

V lost 1 base and J lost 7; bases outside the gene matches: 10. This CDR3 is built from 16 residues. Germline V gene sequence: CDR1 SGDLS, CDR2 YYNGEE. Unique molecular identifiers were incorporated into the prepared TCRbeta library. TCRdb re-called the PCR reads with MiXCR, one entry per CDR3 protein. The table includes hundreds of thousands of distinct CDR3 sequences, under 25% detected once. The chain recombines TRBV9 with TRBJ2-1; 8 bases agree with TRBD2. The origin of this receptor is a boy under two years old who had a stem cell transplant for acute myeloid leukemia, so the T cells may come from the graft donor. Sample: PBMCs, mostly from graft donor cells, taken 360 days after TCRalphabeta/CD19-depleted stem cell transplant. The DNA for the CDR3 is TGTGCCAGCAGCGTATCTACAAGCGGGGGTAATAATGAGCAGTTCTTC. This gives the protein CASSVSTSGGNNEQFF.